This T cell receptor (beta chain) was identified during a study of shared clonotypes between healthy human individuals. CD45RO-negative CD8 cells positively selected for CCR7 made up the naive population, which excluded terminally differentiated effector memory CD45RA+ cells. The donor population consisted of healthy HIV-negative adults with no recent acute infections or vaccinations. Regarding the study as a whole: The four-donor shared clonotypes exceeded non-shared clonotypes in generation probability, with non-shared ones scoring lower. Researchers sampled only blood; tissue repertoires likely differ.

On this clone: Antigen specificity is unknown.

V lost 1 base, J lost 2 bases, and 12 bases lay in between. The CDR3 sequence is 15 residues long. Germline values: CDR1 MGHRA, CDR2 YSYEKL. Genomic DNA belonging to each subset was distributed in equal measure over several immunoSEQ plates. Profiling relied on immunoSEQ multiplex PCR, and the TCRdb table lists in-frame clones only, not all of them. The data hold under 1 million clones, with nearly 95% observed a single time. The TCR comes from a man aged 25-45 years in good health. This chain joins TRBV4-1 and TRBJ2-7; D not resolved. What was sequenced was naive CD8+ T cells sorted from blood. CDR3 residues: CASSQVTGPAYEQYF. The CDR3 DNA reads TGCGCCAGCAGCCAAGTAACGGGTCCCGCCTACGAGCAGTACTTC.